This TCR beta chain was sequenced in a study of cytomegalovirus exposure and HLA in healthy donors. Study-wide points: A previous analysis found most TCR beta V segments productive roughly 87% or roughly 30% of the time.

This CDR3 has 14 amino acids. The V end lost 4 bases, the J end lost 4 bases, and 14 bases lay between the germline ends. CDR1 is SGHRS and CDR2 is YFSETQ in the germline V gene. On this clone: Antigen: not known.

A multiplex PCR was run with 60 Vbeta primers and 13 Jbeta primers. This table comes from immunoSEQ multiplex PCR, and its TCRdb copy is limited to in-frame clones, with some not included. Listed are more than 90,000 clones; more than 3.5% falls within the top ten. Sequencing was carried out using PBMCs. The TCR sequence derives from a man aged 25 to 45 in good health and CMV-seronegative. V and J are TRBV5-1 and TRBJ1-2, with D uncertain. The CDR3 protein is CASSPREGFYGYTF. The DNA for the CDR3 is TGCGCCAGCAGCCCGCGGGAAGGGTTCTATGGCTACACCTTC. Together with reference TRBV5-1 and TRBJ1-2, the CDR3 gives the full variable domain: KAGVTQTPRYLIKTRGQQVTLSCSPISGHRSVSWYQQTPGQGLQFLFEYFSETQRNKGNFPGRFSGRQFSNSRSEMNVSTLELGDSALYLCASSPREGFYGYTFGSGTRLTVV.